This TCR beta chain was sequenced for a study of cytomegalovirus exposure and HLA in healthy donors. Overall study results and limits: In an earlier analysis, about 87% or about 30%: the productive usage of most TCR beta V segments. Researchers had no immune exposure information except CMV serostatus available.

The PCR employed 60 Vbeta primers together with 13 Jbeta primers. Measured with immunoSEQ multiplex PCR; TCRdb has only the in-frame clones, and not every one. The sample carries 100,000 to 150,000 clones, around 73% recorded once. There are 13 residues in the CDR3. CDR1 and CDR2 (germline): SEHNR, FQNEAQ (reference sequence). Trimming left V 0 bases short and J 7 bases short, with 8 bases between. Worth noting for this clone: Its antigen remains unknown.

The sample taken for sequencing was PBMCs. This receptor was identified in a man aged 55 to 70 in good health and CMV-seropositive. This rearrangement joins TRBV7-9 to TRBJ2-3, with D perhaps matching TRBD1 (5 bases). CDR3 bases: TGTGCCAGCAGCTTAGCAGGGGTCTATACGCAGTATTTT. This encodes CASSLAGVYTQYF.